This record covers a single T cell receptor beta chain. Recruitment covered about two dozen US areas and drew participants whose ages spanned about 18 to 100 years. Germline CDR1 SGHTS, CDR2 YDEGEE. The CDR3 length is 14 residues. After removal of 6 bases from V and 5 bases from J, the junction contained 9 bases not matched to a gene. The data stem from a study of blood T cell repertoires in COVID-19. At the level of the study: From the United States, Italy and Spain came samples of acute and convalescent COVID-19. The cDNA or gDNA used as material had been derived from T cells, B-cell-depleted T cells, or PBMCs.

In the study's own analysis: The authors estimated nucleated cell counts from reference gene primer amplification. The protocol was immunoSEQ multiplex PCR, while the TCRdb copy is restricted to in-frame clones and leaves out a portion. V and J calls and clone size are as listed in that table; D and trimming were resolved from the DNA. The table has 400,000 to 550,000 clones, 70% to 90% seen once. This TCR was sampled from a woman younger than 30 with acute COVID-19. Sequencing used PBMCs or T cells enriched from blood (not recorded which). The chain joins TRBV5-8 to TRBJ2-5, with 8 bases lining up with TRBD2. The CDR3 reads CASTRGGILETQYF. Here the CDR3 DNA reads TGTGCCAGCACACGGGGGGGCATCTTGGAGACCCAGTACTTC.